The 14 T cell receptor beta chains listed next were all sequenced from one sample in a study of T-cell reconstitution after alpha-beta-depleted transplantation in children. Unique molecular identifiers were incorporated into the prepared TCRbeta library. MiXCR was run by TCRdb on the PCR reads, yielding one entry per CDR3 protein. The profile shows a few hundred thousand distinct CDR3 sequences, 20% to 30% of them singletons. The sequencing here drew on PBMCs, taken before TCRalphabeta/CD19-depleted stem cell transplant. The origin of the receptors is a girl aged 2 to 9 with Fanconi anemia, due to receive a stem cell transplant.

The rearrangement joins TRBV4-2 to TRBJ2-7, with a possible D match to TRBD1 (6 bases). V lost 4 bases and J lost 7, with 14 bases in between. CDR3 size: 13 residues. Germline-derived CDR1 and CDR2 are LGHNA and YNFKEQ. This CDR3 is CASSLTTGQEQYF. As DNA, the CDR3 is TGTGCCAGCAGCCTAACTACAGGGCAAGAGCAGTACTTC.

V gene TRBV7-9 combines with J gene TRBJ2-5; D remains ambiguous. From germline, CDR1 is SEHNR and CDR2 FQNEAQ (reference sequence). This CDR3 is 14 amino acids long. The germline V and J ends were trimmed by 1 base and 3 bases, with 9 bases remaining between them. The CDR3 DNA follows: TGTGCCAGCAGCTTAGTGGCAGCTAAAGAGACCCAGTACTTC. Protein: CASSLVAAKETQYF.

This clonotype was counted only a few times. This sequence joins TRBV24-1 and TRBJ1-2; D is undetermined. In germline, CDR1 is KGHDR, CDR2 SFDVKD. The CDR3 consists of 14 residues. Trimming took 7 bases from V and 4 from J, leaving 15 bases between them. CDR3 nucleotide sequence: TGTGCCACCAGCTCAAGCCGTAGGCTCTATGGCTACACCTTC. It codes for CATSSSRRLYGYTF.

The sample holds many counts of this clonotype. J is TRBJ1-6 and V is TRBV29-1; D is unclear. Looked up from germline, CDR1 is SQVTM and CDR2 is ANQGSEA. The CDR3 has 13 amino acids. V lost 4 bases and J lost 6, with 10 bases in between. CDR3 amino acids: CSVGEGINSPLHF. Written as DNA, the CDR3 is TGCAGCGTTGGTGAAGGGATTAATTCACCCCTCCACTTT.

In its sample, this clonotype was seen many times. This rearrangement joins TRBV12-3 or TRBV12-4 to TRBJ2-7; the D gene could be TRBD1 or TRBD2 (5 bases each). V gave up 3 bases and J gave up 1 base, with 7 bases separating them. There are 13 residues in the CDR3. CDR3 bases: TGTGCCAGCAGTTTTGGGGGATCCTACGAGCAGTACTTC. It encodes CASSFGGSYEQYF.

The chain employs TRBV28 and TRBJ2-1; the match to TRBD2 covers 14 bases. The CDR3 sequence is 20 residues long. V dropped 3 bases and J dropped 0; count of bases not matched to a gene: 10. Germline CDR1 reads MDHEN; CDR2 reads SYDVKM. In DNA, the CDR3 is TGTGCCAGCAGTTTCGACCCGGGACTAGCGGGAGCAAACTCCTACAATGAGCAGTTCTTC. Amino acid sequence: CASSFDPGLAGANSYNEQFF.

V usage is TRBV7-6 and J usage is TRBJ2-7, with a weak D call TRBD2 (6 bases). Germline V CDR1 and CDR2: SGHVS, FNYEAQ. This CDR3 region has 16 residues. V lost 5 bases and J lost 0, with 17 bases in between. The CDR3 loop reads CASSIGPRDFSYEQYF. As DNA, the CDR3 is TGTGCCAGCAGCATAGGGCCCCGGGACTTCTCCTACGAGCAGTACTTC.

This clonotype was seen a handful of times. V usage is TRBV18 and J usage is TRBJ2-1; D is perhaps TRBD1 (5 bases). The germline gives CDR1 KGHSH, CDR2 LQKENI. The CDR3 extends over 15 amino acids. V lost 0 bases and J lost 3, with 9 bases in between. CDR3 residues: CASSPPMDNYNEQFF. CDR3 sequence (DNA): TGTGCCAGCTCACCACCGATGGACAACTACAATGAGCAGTTCTTC.

The V gene is TRBV6-1, the J gene TRBJ2-1, with D tentatively TRBD2 (5 bases). This CDR3 spans 14 amino acids. The germline gives CDR1 MNHNS, CDR2 SASEGT. V gave up 3 bases and J gave up 6 bases, with 12 bases separating them. The CDR3 region has the DNA TGTGCCAGCAGTGACCAAGTAGCGTCCAATGAGCAGTTCTTC. This codes for CASSDQVASNEQFF.

The rearrangement uses TRBV20-1 and TRBJ2-7, with 10 bases matching TRBD1. J gave up 4 bases and V 6 bases, and 6 bases lay outside the gene matches. The CDR3 spans 13 residues. CDR1 and CDR2 from the germline V gene are DFQATT and SNEGSKA (reference sequence). The CDR3 loop reads CSAKGDRGYEQYF. DNA for the CDR3: TGCAGTGCCAAAGGGGACAGGGGTTACGAGCAGTACTTC.

This sequence joins TRBV18 and TRBJ2-7; D not resolved. The CDR3 has 14 amino acids. The V end was cut by 3 bases, the J end by 2 bases, with 11 bases between. The germline gives CDR1 KGHSH, CDR2 LQKENI. The CDR3 DNA follows: TGTGCCAGCTCACCGAAGCAGACTCCCTACGAGCAGTACTTC. The encoded protein is CASSPKQTPYEQYF.

The chain recombines TRBV5-1 with TRBJ2-7, with 8 bases fitting TRBD1. The CDR3 spans 14 residues. Germline V gene lookup returns CDR1 SGHRS and CDR2 YFSETQ. Losses at the gene ends were 0 bases for V and 3 bases for J; bases not matched to a gene: 2. The CDR3 nucleotides read TGCGCCAGCAGCTTGGGGACAGGGATCTACGAGCAGTACTTC. Residues: CASSLGTGIYEQYF.

This clonotype showed up just a few times. The chain combines TRBV7-2 with TRBJ2-7, with 10 nucleotides matching TRBD2. The V segment lost 3 bases and the J segment 3 bases; nucleotides outside the gene matches: 5. The CDR3 contains 15 residues. Germline V gives CDR1 SGHTA, CDR2 FQGNSA. The CDR3: CASSFTSGAFYEQYF. Written as DNA, the CDR3 is TGTGCCAGCAGCTTCACTAGCGGGGCCTTCTACGAGCAGTACTTC.

The rearrangement links TRBV21-1 to TRBJ1-6. TRBV21-1 is labeled a pseudogene. There are 14 residues in the CDR3. DNA for the CDR3: TGTGCCAGCAGCAAAGTAAATGGGAATTCACCCCTCCACTTT. This gives the protein CASSKVNGNSPLHF.